This is a list of T cell receptor beta chains from one sample in a study of T cell repertoires in cytomegalovirus infection. MiXCR, applied by TCRdb to the reads, yields one record per CDR3 protein. The sample has fewer than 550,000 distinct CDR3 sequences, around 10% seen once; the top ten hold 9.5% to 13%. Sequencing used PBMCs. These receptors were obtained from a human donor in good health (CMV status not recorded). Some clones in this sample may be carry-over from other donors' samples. The CDR3 runs from the conserved cysteine through the conserved F or W. The D gene is left open where the match is weak. A clone size is listed for some rows: how often the clone was seen (once, few, many), or a class if it is expanded.

DNA	CDR3	size	J	D	V	length
TGTGCCATCAGAGGTTCCGCCGGACAGGGGCCGAACACCGGGGAGCTGTTTTTT	CAIRGSAGQGPNTGELFF	many	TRBJ2-2	TRBD1	TRBV10-3	18
TGTGCCAGCAGTCTGATGGGTGACAGGGGTCCTGGCTACACCTTC	CASSLMGDRGPGYTF	many	TRBJ1-2	TRBD1	TRBV6-1	15
TGTGCCAGCAGCTTAAGGACAGGGGGCGCCGAGCAGTACTTC	CASSLRTGGAEQYF	many	TRBJ2-7	TRBD1	TRBV5-4	14
TGTGCCAGCAGCTTACTCGCGGGGCAGAACACCGGGGAGCTGTTTTTT	CASSLLAGQNTGELFF	many	TRBJ2-2	.	TRBV11-3	16
TGTGCCAGCAGAGGGCGGGAGCTGTTTTTT	CASRGRELFF	many	TRBJ2-2	.	TRBV12-3/TRBV12-4	10
TGTGCCAGCAGCCAAGTAACGACCCTAGCCCGGACAGATACGCAGTATTTT	CASSQVTTLARTDTQYF	.	TRBJ2-3	.	TRBV3-1	17
TGTGCCAGCAGTACTTCTTTACCGTCGACCCCGTTCTTC	CASSTSLPSTPFF	many	TRBJ2-1	.	TRBV12-3/TRBV12-4	13
TGTGCCAGCAGTTTGAATCCGGGACAGCTCACAGATACGCAGTATTTT	CASSLNPGQLTDTQYF	many	TRBJ2-3	TRBD1	TRBV6-5	16
TGTGCCAGCACCTACCTAGGGGCAGGATCCACCGGGGAGCTGTTTTTT	CASTYLGAGSTGELFF	many	TRBJ2-2	.	TRBV27	16
TGTGCCTTCGAGACCATACCAATCACAGATACGCAGTATTTT	CAFETIPITDTQYF	.	TRBJ2-3	.	TRBV2	14
TGCAGTGCTATTACCGGACAGGGGGCCGGTGAAAAACTGTTTTTT	CSAITGQGAGEKLFF	many	TRBJ1-4	TRBD1	TRBV20-1	15
TGTGCCAGCAGCTGGGGACAGGTAAACACAGATACGCAGTATTTT	CASSWGQVNTDTQYF	.	TRBJ2-3	TRBD1	TRBV7-9	15
TGTGCCATCAGGGGAGGGGGAGGCACTGAAGCTTTCTTT	CAIRGGGGTEAFF	many	TRBJ1-1	.	TRBV10-3	13
TGTGCCAGCCAATTGGGACCCTACTCAGCTGGTGAGCAGTTCTTC	CASQLGPYSAGEQFF	.	TRBJ2-1	.	TRBV28	15
TGCAGTGCTAGAGGGACCGTTGGTGGGACAGATACGCAGTATTTT	CSARGTVGGTDTQYF	few	TRBJ2-3	.	TRBV20-1	15
TGTGCCATCAGTGACCCCATGGACAGGGGCGAGTATGGCTACACCTTC	CAISDPMDRGEYGYTF	many	TRBJ1-2	TRBD1	TRBV10-3	16
TGTGCCAGTCCTGCCACAGGGGGCGGGTGGGCTTTCTTT	CASPATGGGWAFF	.	TRBJ1-1	TRBD1	TRBV2	13
TGTGCCAGCAGCCTTAGCGGGGGGCCTTCAGATACGCAGTATTTT	CASSLSGGPSDTQYF	many	TRBJ2-3	TRBD2	TRBV12-3/TRBV12-4	15
TGTGCCACCAGCAGTGACAGGGCCCCCAATCAGCCCCAGCATTTT	CATSSDRAPNQPQHF	many	TRBJ1-5	TRBD1	TRBV15	15
TGTGCCAGCAGCGGGAAAAAGCAGTACTTC	CASSGKKQYF	many	TRBJ2-7	.	TRBV7-2	10
TGTGCCATCTTGTCTGGAAACACCATATATTTT	CAILSGNTIYF	.	TRBJ1-3	.	TRBV28	11
TGTGCCAGCAGCCCACCTAGCGGGCGCTCCTACGAGCAGTACTTC	CASSPPSGRSYEQYF	many	TRBJ2-7	TRBD2	TRBV7-9	15
TGTGCCAGCAGTCCACAGGTAACCGATTCCTACGAGCAGTACTTC	CASSPQVTDSYEQYF	once	TRBJ2-7	.	TRBV27	15
TGTGCCAGCAGCCAAAGGGACAGGGCGGTTCAGCCCCAGCATTTT	CASSQRDRAVQPQHF	.	TRBJ1-5	TRBD1	TRBV16	15
TGTGCCAGCAGCTTCCGGGACAGGGAGAGAGATGAGCAGTTCTTC	CASSFRDRERDEQFF	.	TRBJ2-1	TRBD1	TRBV7-2	15
TGTGCCAGCAGCTTTGCGGGCGCCGTGGAGACCCAGTACTTC	CASSFAGAVETQYF	many	TRBJ2-5	.	TRBV5-4	14
TGCGCCAGCAGCCAAATGGGGCAGGGAATCACAGATACGCAGTATTTT	CASSQMGQGITDTQYF	.	TRBJ2-3	.	TRBV4-1	16
TGCAGTGCCCCCGCGGGGATTCACAATGAGCAGTTCTTC	CSAPAGIHNEQFF	.	TRBJ2-1	.	TRBV20-1	13
TGCGCCAGCAGCTTTGACGTCAACTATGGCTACACCTTC	CASSFDVNYGYTF	many	TRBJ1-2	.	TRBV5-1	13
TGTGCCAGCAGCTTAGGTACAGACGCTGGGGCCAACGTCCTGACTTTC	CASSLGTDAGANVLTF	many	TRBJ2-6	.	TRBV11-2	16
TGTGCCAGCAGCCCCCGGGACAGGGTAGCATCTGGGGCCAACGTCCTGACTTTC	CASSPRDRVASGANVLTF	few	TRBJ2-6	TRBD1	TRBV3-1	18
TGCAGTGCTAGTGTCCCAGCGGGAGGGCCAAGTAGTGAGAATACGCAGTATTTT	CSASVPAGGPSSENTQYF	many	TRBJ2-3	TRBD2	TRBV20-1	18
TGTGCCAGCAGCCCCGGGACAGCCGGATACGAGCAGTACTTC	CASSPGTAGYEQYF	many	TRBJ2-7	TRBD1	TRBV7-6	14
TGTGCCAGCAGTTTAGCGCTAGCGGGGGACGGGGAGCTGTTTTTT	CASSLALAGDGELFF	many	TRBJ2-2	TRBD2	TRBV12-3/TRBV12-4	15
TGTGCCAGCAGCCAAGCGGACACCTCTAATGAAAAACTGTTTTTT	CASSQADTSNEKLFF	.	TRBJ1-4	.	TRBV3-1	15
TGTGCCAGCAGTGAAGCCGGGACAGAAGGAAACACCATATATTTT	CASSEAGTEGNTIYF	many	TRBJ1-3	TRBD1	TRBV7-9	15
TGTGCCAGCAGCTCGCGGACAGGGGTTGGCCCTAGCGCCTCCTACGAGCAGTACTTC	CASSSRTGVGPSASYEQYF	many	TRBJ2-7	TRBD1	TRBV7-8	19
TGTGCCAGCAGCCTCCCAGGAGAGGGCCAATCCACCGGGGAGCTGTTTTTT	CASSLPGEGQSTGELFF	few	TRBJ2-2	.	TRBV9	17
TGCAGTGCTAGAGACCCCGGAGGGCCGGGGAATGAGCAGTTCTTC	CSARDPGGPGNEQFF	few	TRBJ2-1	.	TRBV20-1	15
TGTGCCAGCAGCTTAGTTCGACGCCCAACAGGAACCATCACAGATACGCAGTATTTT	CASSLVRRPTGTITDTQYF	many	TRBJ2-3	.	TRBV7-6	19
TGTGCCAGCAAATACAGGATGAACACTGAAGCTTTCTTT	CASKYRMNTEAFF	many	TRBJ1-1	.	TRBV2	13
TGCAGTGCTCCCGGGACAGGTTCGCAGACCCAGTACTTC	CSAPGTGSQTQYF	.	TRBJ2-5	TRBD1	TRBV20-1	13
TGTGCCAGCAGCGAAAGACGGACGTCCTACAATGAGCAGTTCTTC	CASSERRTSYNEQFF	few	TRBJ2-1	.	TRBV2	15
TGTGCCAGCAGAACCGGGCCCCGTCGGGACAATGAGCAGTTCTTC	CASRTGPRRDNEQFF	.	TRBJ2-1	.	TRBV5-5	15
TGTGCCAGCAGCCAGGCCCCCCATGAAAAACTGTTTTTT	CASSQAPHEKLFF	many	TRBJ1-4	.	TRBV9	13
TGCAGTGCTGACACAGGGGGCGGGGAAAGCCAAGAGACCCAGTACTTC	CSADTGGGESQETQYF	many	TRBJ2-5	TRBD1	TRBV20-1	16
TGCAGTGCCGTTAGGACAGGGGGCACCTATGGCTACACCTTC	CSAVRTGGTYGYTF	.	TRBJ1-2	TRBD1	TRBV20-1	14
TGCAGTGCTAGCACCGGGACTAGCGGGGATATGCGGACAGATACGCAGTATTTT	CSASTGTSGDMRTDTQYF	.	TRBJ2-3	TRBD2	TRBV20-1	18